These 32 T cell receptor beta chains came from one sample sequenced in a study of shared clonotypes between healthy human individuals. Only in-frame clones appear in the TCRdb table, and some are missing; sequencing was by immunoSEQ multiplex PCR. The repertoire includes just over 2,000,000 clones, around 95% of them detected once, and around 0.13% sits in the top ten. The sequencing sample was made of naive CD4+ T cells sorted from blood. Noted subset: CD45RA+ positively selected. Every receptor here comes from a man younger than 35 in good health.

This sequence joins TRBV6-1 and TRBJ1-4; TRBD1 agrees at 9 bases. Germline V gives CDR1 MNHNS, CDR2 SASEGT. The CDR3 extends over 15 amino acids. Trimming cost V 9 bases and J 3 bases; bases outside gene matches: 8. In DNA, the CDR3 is TGTGCCAGTGAAAGGGACAGGGAACCTAATGAAAAACTGTTTTTT. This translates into CASERDREPNEKLFF.

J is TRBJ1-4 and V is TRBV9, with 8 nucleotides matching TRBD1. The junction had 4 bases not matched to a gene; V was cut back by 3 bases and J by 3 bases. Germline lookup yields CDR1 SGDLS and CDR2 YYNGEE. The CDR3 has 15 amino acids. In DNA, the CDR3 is TGTGCCAGCAGCGCCGGGACAGGTTCTAATGAAAAACTGTTTTTT. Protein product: CASSAGTGSNEKLFF.

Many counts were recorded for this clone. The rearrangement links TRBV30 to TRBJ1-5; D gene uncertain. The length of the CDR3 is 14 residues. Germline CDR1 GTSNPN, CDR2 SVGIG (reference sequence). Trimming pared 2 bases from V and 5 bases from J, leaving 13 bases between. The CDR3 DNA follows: TGTGCCTGGAGTCAAAGCGGTAGTGATCAGCCCCAGCATTTT. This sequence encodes CAWSQSGSDQPQHF.

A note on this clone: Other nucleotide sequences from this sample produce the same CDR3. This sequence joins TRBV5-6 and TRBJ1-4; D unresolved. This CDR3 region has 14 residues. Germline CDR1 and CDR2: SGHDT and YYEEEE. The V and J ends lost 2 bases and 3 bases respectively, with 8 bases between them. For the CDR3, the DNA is TGTGCCAGCAGCTTAGGGCAGTCTAATGAAAAACTGTTTTTT. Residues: CASSLGQSNEKLFF.

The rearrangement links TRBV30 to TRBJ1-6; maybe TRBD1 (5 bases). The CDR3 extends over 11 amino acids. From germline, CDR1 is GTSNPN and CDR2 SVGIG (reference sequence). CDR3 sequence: CVLGGDSPLHF. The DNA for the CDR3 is TGTGTTCTCGGGGGAGATTCACCCCTCCACTTT. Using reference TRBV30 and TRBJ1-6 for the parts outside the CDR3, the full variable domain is SQTIHQWPATLVQPVGSPLSLECTVEGTSNPNLYWYRQAAGRGLQLLFYSVGIGQISSEVPQNLSASRPQDRQFILSSKKLLLSDSGFYLCVLGGDSPLHFGNGTRLTVT.

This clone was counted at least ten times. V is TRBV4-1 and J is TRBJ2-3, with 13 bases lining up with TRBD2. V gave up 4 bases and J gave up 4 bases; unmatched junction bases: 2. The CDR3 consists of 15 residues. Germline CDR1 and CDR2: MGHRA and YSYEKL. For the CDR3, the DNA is TGCGCCAGCAGCCGGACTAGCGGGAGCCCAGATACGCAGTATTTT. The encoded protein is CASSRTSGSPDTQYF.

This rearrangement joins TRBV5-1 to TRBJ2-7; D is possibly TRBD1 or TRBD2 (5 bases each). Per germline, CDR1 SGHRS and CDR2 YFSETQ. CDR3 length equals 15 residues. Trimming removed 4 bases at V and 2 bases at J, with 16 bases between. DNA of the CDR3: TGCGCCAGCAGCCTCACGGGGCAGGAAACCTACGAGCAGTACTTC. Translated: CASSLTGQETYEQYF.

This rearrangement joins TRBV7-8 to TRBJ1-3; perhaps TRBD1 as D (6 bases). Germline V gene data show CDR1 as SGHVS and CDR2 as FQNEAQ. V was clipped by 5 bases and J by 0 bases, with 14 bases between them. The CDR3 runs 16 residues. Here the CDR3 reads CASSAPGAPSGNTIYF. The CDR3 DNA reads TGTGCCAGCAGCGCCCCAGGGGCCCCCTCTGGAAACACCATATATTTT.

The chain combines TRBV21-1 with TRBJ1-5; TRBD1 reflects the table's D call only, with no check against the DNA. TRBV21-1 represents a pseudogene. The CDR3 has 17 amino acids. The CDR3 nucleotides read TGTGCCAGCAGCAAAGCGAGGCAGACAGGGTGGAACCAGCCCCAGCATTTT. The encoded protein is CASSKARQTGWNQPQHF.

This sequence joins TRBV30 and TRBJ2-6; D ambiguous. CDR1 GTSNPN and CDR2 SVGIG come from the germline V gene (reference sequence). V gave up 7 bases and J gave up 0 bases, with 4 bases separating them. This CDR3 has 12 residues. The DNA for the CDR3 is TGTGCCTCTTTCTCTGGGGCCAACGTCCTGACTTTC. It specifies CASFSGANVLTF.

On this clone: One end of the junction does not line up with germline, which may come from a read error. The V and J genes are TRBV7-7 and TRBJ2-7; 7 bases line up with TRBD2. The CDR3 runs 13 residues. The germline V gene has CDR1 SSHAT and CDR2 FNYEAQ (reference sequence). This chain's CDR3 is CASSLGREDEQYF. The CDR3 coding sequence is TGTGCTAGCAGCTTAGGACGGGAGGACGAGCAGTACTTC.

The CDR3 region has the DNA TGCAGCGTCGTCGTTAGGACCTCGGAAGGAAGGGGGCACAAAAACATTCAGTACTTC. It encodes CSVVVRTSEGRGHKNIQYF. The V gene is TRBV29-1, the J gene TRBJ2-4; 7 positions match TRBD1. V shed 6 bases, J shed 3 bases, and the junction held 23 bases outside the gene matches. From germline, CDR1 is SQVTM and CDR2 ANQGSEA. The CDR3 extends over 19 amino acids.

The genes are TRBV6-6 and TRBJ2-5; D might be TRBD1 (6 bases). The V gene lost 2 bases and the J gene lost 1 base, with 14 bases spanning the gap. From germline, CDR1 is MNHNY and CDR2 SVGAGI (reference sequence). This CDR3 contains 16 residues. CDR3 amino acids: CASSYELARGQETQYF. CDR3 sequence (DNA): TGTGCCAGCAGTTACGAATTAGCCAGGGGCCAAGAGACCCAGTACTTC.

DNA of the CDR3: TGCGCCAGCACCCTTCTAGCGGGAGGGCCCGGGGAGCTGTTTTTT. Translating gives CASTLLAGGPGELFF. The chain joins TRBV4-3 to TRBJ2-2; 12 bases match TRBD2. After removal of 7 bases from V and 6 bases from J, the junction contained 6 bases not matched to a gene. Germline V lookup: CDR1 LGHNA, CDR2 YSLEER. This CDR3 has 15 residues.

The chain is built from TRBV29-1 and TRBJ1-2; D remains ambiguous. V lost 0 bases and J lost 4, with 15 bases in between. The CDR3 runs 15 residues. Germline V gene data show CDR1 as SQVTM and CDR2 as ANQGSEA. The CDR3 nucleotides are TGCAGCGTTGAAGATTTAGGGTTTGTGGCCTATGGCTACACCTTC. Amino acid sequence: CSVEDLGFVAYGYTF.

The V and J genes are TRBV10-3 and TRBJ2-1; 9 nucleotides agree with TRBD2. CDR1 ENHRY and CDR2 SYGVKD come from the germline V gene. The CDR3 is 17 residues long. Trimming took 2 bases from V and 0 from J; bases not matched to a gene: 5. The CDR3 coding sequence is TGTGCCATCAGTGAGAAAAGCGGGGGGCTCTCCTACAATGAGCAGTTCTTC. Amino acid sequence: CAISEKSGGLSYNEQFF.

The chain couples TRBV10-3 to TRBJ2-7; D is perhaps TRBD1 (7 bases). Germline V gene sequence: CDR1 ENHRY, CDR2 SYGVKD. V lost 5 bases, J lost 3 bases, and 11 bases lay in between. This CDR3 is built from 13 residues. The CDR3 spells CAISTQGGYEQYF. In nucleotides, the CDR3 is TGTGCCATCAGTACCCAGGGGGGCTACGAGCAGTACTTC.

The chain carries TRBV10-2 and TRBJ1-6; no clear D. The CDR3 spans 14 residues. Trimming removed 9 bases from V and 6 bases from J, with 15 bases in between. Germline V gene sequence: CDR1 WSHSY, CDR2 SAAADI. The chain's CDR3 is CASYRDSRNSPLHF. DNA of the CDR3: TGCGCCAGTTATAGGGATTCCCGTAATTCACCCCTCCACTTT.

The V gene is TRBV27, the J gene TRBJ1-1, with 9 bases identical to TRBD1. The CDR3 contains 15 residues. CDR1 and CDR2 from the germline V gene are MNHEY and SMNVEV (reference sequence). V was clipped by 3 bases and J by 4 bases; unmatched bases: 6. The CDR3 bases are TGTGCCAGCAGTTTGGTCGACAGGGGGGGCACTGAAGCTTTCTTT. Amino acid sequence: CASSLVDRGGTEAFF.

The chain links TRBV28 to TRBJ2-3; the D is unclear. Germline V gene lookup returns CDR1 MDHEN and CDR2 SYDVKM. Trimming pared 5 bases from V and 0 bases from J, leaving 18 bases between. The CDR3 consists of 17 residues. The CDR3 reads CASSDPWAEPSTDTQYF. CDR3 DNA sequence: TGTGCCAGCAGTGACCCTTGGGCAGAGCCTAGCACAGATACGCAGTATTTT.

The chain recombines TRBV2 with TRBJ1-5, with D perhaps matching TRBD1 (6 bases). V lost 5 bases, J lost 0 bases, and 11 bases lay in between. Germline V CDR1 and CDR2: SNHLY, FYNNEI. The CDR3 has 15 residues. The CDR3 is CASSPQGNSNQPQHF. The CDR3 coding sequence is TGTGCCAGCAGTCCTCAGGGGAATAGCAATCAGCCCCAGCATTTT.

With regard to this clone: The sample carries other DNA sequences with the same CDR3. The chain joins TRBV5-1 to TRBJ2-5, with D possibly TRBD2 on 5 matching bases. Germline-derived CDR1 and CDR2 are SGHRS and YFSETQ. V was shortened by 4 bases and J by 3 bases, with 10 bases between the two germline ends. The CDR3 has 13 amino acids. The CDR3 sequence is CASSPGLKETQYF. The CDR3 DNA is TGCGCCAGCAGCCCCGGACTGAAAGAGACCCAGTACTTC.

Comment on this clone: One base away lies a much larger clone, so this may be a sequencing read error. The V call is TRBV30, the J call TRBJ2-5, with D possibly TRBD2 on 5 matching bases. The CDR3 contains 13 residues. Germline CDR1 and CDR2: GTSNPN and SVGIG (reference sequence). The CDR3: CARSVLGSGAQYF. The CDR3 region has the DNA TGTGCCCGGAGTGTACTAGGCAGCGGTGCCCAGTACTTC.

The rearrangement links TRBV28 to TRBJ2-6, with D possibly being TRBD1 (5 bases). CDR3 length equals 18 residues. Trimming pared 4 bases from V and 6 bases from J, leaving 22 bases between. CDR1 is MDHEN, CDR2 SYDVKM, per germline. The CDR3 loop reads CASSSSTGVYFEANVLTF. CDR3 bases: TGTGCCAGCAGTTCCTCCACAGGTGTCTACTTTGAGGCCAACGTCCTGACTTTC.

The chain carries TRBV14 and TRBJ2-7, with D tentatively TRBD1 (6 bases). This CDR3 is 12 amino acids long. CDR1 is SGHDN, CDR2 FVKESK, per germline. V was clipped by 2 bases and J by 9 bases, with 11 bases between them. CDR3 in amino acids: CASSQNRVGQYF. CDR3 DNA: TGTGCCAGCAGCCAAAACAGGGTCGGGCAGTACTTC.

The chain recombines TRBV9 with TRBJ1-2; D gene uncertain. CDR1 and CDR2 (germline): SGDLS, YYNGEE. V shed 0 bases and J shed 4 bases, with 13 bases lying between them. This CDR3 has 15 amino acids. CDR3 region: CASSVEAYNFYGYTF. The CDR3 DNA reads TGTGCCAGCAGCGTAGAGGCCTACAACTTCTATGGCTACACCTTC.

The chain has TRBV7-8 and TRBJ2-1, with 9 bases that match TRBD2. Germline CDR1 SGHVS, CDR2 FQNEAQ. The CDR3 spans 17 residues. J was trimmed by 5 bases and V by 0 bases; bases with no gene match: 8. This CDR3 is CASSLAPWASGNNEQFF. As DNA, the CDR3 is TGTGCCAGCAGCTTAGCCCCCTGGGCTAGCGGGAACAATGAGCAGTTCTTC. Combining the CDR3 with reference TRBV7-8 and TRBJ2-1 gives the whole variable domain GAGVSQSPRYKVAKRGQDVALRCDPISGHVSLFWYQQALGQGPEFLTYFQNEAQLDKSGLPSDRFFAERPEGSVSTLKIQRTQQEDSAVYLCASSLAPWASGNNEQFFGPGTRLTVL.

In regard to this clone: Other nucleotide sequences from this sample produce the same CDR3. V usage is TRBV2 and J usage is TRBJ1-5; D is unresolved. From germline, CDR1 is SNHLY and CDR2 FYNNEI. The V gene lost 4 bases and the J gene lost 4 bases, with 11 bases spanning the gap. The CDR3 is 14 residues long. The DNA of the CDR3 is TGTGCCAGCAGTGGGGAGGGTGGGAATCAGCCCCAGCATTTT. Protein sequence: CASSGEGGNQPQHF.

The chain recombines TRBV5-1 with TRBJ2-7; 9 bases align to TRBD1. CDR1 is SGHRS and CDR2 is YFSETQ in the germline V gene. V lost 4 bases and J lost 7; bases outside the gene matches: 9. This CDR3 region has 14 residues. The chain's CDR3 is CASSLQDRGSEQYF. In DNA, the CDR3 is TGCGCCAGCAGCCTACAGGACAGGGGCTCGGAGCAGTACTTC.

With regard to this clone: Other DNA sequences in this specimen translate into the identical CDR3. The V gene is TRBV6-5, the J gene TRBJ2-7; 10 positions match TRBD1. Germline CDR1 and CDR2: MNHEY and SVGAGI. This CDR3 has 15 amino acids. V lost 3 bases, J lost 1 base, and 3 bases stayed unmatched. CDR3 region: CASSYKGQGSYEQYF. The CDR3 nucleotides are TGTGCCAGCAGTTATAAGGGACAGGGGTCCTACGAGCAGTACTTC.

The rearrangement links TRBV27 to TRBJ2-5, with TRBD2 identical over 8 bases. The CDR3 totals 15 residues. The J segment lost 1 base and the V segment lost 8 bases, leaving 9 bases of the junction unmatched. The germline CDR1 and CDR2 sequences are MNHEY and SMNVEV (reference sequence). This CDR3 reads CASARVSGAQETQYF. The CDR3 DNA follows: TGTGCCAGCGCCCGCGTTAGCGGGGCCCAAGAGACCCAGTACTTC.

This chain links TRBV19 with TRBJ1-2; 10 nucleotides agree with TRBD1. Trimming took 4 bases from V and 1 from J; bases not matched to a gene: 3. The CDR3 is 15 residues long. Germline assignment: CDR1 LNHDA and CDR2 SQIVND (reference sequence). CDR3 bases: TGTGCCAGTAGTAGCGGGACAGGGGTTAACTATGGCTACACCTTC. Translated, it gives CASSSGTGVNYGYTF.